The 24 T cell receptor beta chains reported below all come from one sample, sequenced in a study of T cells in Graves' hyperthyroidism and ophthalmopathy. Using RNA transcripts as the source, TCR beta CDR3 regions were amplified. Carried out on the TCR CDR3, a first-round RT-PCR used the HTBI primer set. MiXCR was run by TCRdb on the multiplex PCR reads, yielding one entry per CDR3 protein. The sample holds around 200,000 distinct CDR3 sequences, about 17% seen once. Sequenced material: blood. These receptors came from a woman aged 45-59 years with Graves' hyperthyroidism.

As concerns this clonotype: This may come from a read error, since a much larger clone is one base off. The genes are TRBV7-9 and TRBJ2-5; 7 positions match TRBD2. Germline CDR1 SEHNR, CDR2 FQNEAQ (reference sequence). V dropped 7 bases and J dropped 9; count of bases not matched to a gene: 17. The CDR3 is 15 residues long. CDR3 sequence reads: CASINGPLRGEAQYF. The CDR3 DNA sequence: TGTGCCAGCATCAACGGACCCCTCCGGGGGGAGGCCCAGTACTTC. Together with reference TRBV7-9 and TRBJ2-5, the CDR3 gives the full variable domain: DTGVSQNPRHKITKRGQNVTFRCDPISEHNRLYWYRQTLGQGPEFLTYFQNEAQLEKSRLLSDRFSAERPKGSFSTLEIQRTEQGDSAMYLCASINGPLRGEAQYFGPGTRLLVL.

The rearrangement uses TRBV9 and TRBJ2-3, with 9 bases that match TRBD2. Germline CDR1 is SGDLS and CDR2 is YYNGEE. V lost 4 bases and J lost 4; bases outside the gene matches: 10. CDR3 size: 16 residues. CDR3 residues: CASSYTPGLAADTQYF. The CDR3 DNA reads TGTGCCAGCAGCTACACACCGGGACTAGCTGCAGATACGCAGTATTTT.

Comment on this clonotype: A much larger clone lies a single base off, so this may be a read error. The CDR3 is CASSLEAGMNTEASF. The CDR3, as DNA: TGTGCCAGCAGCTTAGAAGCAGGGATGAACACTGAAGCTTCCTTT. The chain employs TRBV13 and TRBJ1-1; D might be TRBD1 (5 bases). This CDR3 contains 15 residues. Germline CDR1 and CDR2: PRHDT and FYEKMQ (reference sequence).

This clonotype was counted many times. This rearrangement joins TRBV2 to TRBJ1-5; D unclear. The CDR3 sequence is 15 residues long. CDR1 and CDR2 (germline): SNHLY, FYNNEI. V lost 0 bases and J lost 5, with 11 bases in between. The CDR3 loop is CASSEAMISDQPQHF. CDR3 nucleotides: TGTGCCAGCAGTGAAGCAATGATATCGGATCAGCCCCAGCATTTT.

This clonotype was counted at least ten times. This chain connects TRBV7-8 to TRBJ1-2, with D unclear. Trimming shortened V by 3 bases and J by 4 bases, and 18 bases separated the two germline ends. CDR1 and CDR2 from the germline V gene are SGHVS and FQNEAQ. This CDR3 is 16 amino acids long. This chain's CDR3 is CASSLADGVRSYGYTF. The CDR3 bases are TGTGCCAGCAGCTTGGCCGACGGAGTACGGAGCTATGGCTACACCTTC.

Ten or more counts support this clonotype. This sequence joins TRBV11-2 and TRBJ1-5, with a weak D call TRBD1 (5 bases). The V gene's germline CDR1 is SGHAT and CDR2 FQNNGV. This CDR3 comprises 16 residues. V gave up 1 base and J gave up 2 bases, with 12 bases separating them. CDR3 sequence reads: CASSLGMGGGNQPQHF. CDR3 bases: TGTGCCAGCAGCTTAGGGATGGGGGGAGGCAATCAGCCCCAGCATTTT.

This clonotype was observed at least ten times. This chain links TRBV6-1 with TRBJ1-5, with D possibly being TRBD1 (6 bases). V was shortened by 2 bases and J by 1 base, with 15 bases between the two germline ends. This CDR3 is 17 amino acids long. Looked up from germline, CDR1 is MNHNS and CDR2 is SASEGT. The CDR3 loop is CASSEQHRVQSNQPQHF. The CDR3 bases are TGTGCCAGCAGTGAACAGCACAGGGTGCAGAGCAATCAGCCCCAGCATTTT.

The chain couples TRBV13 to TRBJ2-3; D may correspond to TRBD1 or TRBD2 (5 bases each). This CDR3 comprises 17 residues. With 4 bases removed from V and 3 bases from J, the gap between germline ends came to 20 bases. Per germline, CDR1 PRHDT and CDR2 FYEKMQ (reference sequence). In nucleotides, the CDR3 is TGTGCCAGCAGCTCTTATCTGGCCTCCGGGGCAACAGATACGCAGTATTTT. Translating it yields CASSSYLASGATDTQYF.

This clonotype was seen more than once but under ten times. CDR3 loop: CASSPPDRYEQYF. In DNA form, the CDR3 reads TGTGCCAGCAGTCCCCCTGATCGGTACGAGCAGTACTTC. The V call is TRBV7-8, the J call TRBJ2-7; D ambiguous. The CDR3 is made up of 13 amino acids. Germline CDR1 SGHVS, CDR2 FQNEAQ. Trimming removed 6 bases at V and 4 bases at J, with 13 bases between. Full variable domain (rest looked up from reference TRBV7-8 and TRBJ2-7): GAGVSQSPRYKVAKRGQDVALRCDPISGHVSLFWYQQALGQGPEFLTYFQNEAQLDKSGLPSDRFFAERPEGSVSTLKIQRTQQEDSAVYLCASSPPDRYEQYFGPGTRLTVT.

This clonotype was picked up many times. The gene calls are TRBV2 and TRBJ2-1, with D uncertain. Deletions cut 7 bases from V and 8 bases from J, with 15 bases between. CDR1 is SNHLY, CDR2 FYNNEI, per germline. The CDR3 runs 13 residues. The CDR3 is CASKGMLIDEQFF. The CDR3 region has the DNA TGTGCCAGCAAGGGCATGCTGATCGATGAGCAGTTCTTC.

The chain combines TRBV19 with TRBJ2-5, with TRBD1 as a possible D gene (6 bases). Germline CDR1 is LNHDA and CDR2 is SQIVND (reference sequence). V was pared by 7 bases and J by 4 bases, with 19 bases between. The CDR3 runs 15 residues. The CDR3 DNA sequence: TGTGCCAGTACCGGACGGATTCGGGACACAGAGACCCAGTACTTC. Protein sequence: CASTGRIRDTETQYF.

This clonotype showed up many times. CDR3 bases: TGTGCCAGCAGTCTCGGACTAGCGGAGCTGTTTTTT. Its protein is CASSLGLAELFF. This chain joins TRBV12-3 or TRBV12-4 and TRBJ2-2; 8 nucleotides align to TRBD2. Trimming took 5 bases from V and 10 from J; bases not matched to a gene: 3. CDR3 length equals 12 residues.

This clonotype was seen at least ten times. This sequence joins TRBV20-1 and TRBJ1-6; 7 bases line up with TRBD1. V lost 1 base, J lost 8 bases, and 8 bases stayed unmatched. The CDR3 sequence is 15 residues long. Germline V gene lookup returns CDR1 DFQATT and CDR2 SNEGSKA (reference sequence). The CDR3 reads CSARAREQGYSPLHF. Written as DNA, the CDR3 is TGCAGTGCTAGAGCCCGGGAACAGGGGTATTCACCCCTCCACTTT.

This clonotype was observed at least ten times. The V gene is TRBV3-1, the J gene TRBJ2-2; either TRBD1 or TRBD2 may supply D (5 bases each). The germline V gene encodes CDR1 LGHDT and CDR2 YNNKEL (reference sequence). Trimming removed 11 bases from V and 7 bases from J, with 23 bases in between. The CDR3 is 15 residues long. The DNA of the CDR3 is TGTGCCGGAACGGGACCCGCCGTGAGGGGCGGGGAGCTGTTTTTT. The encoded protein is CAGTGPAVRGGELFF. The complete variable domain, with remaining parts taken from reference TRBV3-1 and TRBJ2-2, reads DTAVSQTPKYLVTQMGNDKSIKCEQNLGHDTMYWYKQDSKKFLKIMFSYNNKELIINETVPNRFSPKSPDKAHLNLHINSLELGDSAVYFCAGTGPAVRGGELFFGEGSRLTVL.

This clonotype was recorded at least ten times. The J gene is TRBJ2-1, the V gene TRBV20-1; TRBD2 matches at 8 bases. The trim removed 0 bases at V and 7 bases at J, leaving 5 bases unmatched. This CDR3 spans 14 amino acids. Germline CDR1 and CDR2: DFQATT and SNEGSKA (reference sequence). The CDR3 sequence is CSARDSGALNEQFF. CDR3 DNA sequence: TGCAGTGCTAGAGATAGCGGGGCCCTGAATGAGCAGTTCTTC.

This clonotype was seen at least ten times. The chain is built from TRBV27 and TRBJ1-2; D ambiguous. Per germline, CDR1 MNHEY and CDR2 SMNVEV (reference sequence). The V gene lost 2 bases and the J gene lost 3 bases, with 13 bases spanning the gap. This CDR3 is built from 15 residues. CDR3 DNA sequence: TGTGCCAGCAGTTTACAAGCGGGGAGGGACTATGGCTACACCTTC. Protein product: CASSLQAGRDYGYTF.

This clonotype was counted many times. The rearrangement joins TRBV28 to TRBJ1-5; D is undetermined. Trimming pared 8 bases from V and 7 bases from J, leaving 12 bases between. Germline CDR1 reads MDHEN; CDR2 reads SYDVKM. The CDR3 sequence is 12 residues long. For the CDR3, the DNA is TGTGCCAGCCAGGCGGCGGGACAGCCCCAGCATTTT. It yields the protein CASQAAGQPQHF. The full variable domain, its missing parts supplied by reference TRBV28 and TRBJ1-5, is DVKVTQSSRYLVKRTGEKVFLECVQDMDHENMFWYRQDPGLGLRLIYFSYDVKMKEKGDIPEGYSVSREKKERFSLILESASTNQTSMYLCASQAAGQPQHFGDGTRLSIL.

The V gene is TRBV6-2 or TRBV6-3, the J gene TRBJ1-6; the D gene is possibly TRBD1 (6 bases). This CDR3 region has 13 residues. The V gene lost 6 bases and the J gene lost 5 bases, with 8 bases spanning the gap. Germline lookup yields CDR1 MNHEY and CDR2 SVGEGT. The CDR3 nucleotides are TGTGCCAGCAGATGGACAGATAATTCACCCCTCCACTTT. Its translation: CASRWTDNSPLHF.

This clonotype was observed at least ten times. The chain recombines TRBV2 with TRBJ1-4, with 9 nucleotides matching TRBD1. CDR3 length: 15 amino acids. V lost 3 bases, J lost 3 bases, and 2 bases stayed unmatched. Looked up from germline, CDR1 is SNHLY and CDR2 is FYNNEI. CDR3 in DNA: TGTGCCAGCAGTGACACAGGGGGCCCTAATGAAAAACTGTTTTTT. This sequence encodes CASSDTGGPNEKLFF.

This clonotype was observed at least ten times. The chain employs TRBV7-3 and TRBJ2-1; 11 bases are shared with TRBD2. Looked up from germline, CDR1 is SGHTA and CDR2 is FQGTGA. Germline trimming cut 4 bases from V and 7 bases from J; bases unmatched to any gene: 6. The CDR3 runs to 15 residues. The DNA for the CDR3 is TGTGCCAGCAGCTACCGACTAGCGGGGTTAAATGAGCAGTTCTTC. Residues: CASSYRLAGLNEQFF.

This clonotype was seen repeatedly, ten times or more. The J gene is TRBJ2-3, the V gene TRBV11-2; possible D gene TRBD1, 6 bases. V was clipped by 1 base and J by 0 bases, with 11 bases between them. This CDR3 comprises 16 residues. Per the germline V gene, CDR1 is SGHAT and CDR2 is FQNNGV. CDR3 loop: CASSLAWTVSTDTQYF. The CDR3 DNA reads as TGTGCCAGCAGCTTAGCCTGGACAGTTAGCACAGATACGCAGTATTTT.

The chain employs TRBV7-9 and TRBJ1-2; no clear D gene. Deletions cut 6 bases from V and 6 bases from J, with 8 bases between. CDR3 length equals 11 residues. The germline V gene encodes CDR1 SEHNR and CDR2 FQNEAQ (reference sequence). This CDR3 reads CASRSGNGYTF. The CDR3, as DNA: TGTGCCAGCAGGAGCGGTAATGGCTACACCTTC.

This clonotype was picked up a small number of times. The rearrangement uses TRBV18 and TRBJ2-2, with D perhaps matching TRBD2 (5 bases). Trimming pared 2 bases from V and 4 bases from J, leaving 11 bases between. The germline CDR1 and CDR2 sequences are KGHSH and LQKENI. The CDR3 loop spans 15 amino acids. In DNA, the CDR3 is TGTGCCAGCTCACCAGCAGGACTGGGCACCGGGGAGCTGTTTTTT. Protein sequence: CASSPAGLGTGELFF.

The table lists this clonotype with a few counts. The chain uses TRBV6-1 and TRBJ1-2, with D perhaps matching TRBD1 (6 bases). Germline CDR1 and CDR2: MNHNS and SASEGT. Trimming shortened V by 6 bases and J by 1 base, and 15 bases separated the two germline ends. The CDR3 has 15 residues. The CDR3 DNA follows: TGTGCCAGCAGCCTATCTGGACAGCTTAACTATGGCTACACCTTC. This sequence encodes CASSLSGQLNYGYTF.